These T cell receptor beta chains were read from a single sample in a study of neurological immune-mediated disorders. From the 5' RACE reads, TCRdb called clonotypes with MiXCR, one entry per CDR3 protein. Of 20,000 or so distinct CDR3 sequences listed, about 2.8% are singletons. Sequencing used PBMCs. All receptors come from a young woman with multiple sclerosis. The CDR3 runs from the conserved cysteine through the conserved F or W. The D gene is left open where the match is weak. The size of a clone is reported for some rows only, either as once, few or many, or as a class for expanded clones.

abundance: many; d_gene: -; j_gene: TRBJ1-1; v_gene: TRBV12-3/TRBV12-4; CDR3nt: TGTGCCAGCAGCCCTCTCGGGCCGCTGGCGAACACTGAAGCTTTCTTT; CDR3aa: CASSPLGPLANTEAFF
abundance: many; d_gene: -; j_gene: TRBJ2-5; v_gene: TRBV20-1; CDR3nt: TGCAGTGCTAGAGATCCGAACAGGGTCCAAGAGACCCAGTACTTC; CDR3aa: CSARDPNRVQETQYF
abundance: many; d_gene: -; j_gene: TRBJ1-5; v_gene: TRBV12-3/TRBV12-4; CDR3nt: TGTGCCAGCAGGTTCAGAGGTGATCAGCCCCAGAATTTT; CDR3aa: CASRFRGDQPQNF
abundance: many; d_gene: -; j_gene: TRBJ2-2; v_gene: TRBV7-2; CDR3nt: TGTGCCAGCAGCTTAAACAGGCCGTCGAACACCGGGGAGCTGTTTTTT; CDR3aa: CASSLNRPSNTGELFF
abundance: many; d_gene: -; j_gene: TRBJ1-4; v_gene: TRBV7-9; CDR3nt: TGTGCCAGCAGCTTAGAGCCTGAAAAACTGTTTTTT; CDR3aa: CASSLEPEKLFF
abundance: many; d_gene: -; j_gene: TRBJ2-1; v_gene: TRBV6-2/TRBV6-3; CDR3nt: TGTGCCACCTCGGAGGCCGTTGAGGCCAATGAGCAGTTCTTC; CDR3aa: CATSEAVEANEQFF
abundance: many; d_gene: -; j_gene: TRBJ1-1; v_gene: TRBV20-1; CDR3nt: TGCAGTGCCCCTAGCCATCTTGCGGACACTGAAGCTTTCTTT; CDR3aa: CSAPSHLADTEAFF
abundance: many; d_gene: -; j_gene: TRBJ1-1; v_gene: TRBV20-1; CDR3nt: TGCAGTGCTAGCGGCAGGGGTGAAGCTTTCTTT; CDR3aa: CSASGRGEAFF
abundance: few; d_gene: -; j_gene: TRBJ1-1; v_gene: TRBV24-1; CDR3nt: TGTGCCACCAGTGATTTGGGGAACACTGAAGCTTTCTTT; CDR3aa: CATSDLGNTEAFF
abundance: -; d_gene: TRBD1; j_gene: TRBJ2-7; v_gene: TRBV6-6; CDR3nt: TGTGCCAGCAGTTACGGGGGACAGATCTACGAGCAGTACTTC; CDR3aa: CASSYGGQIYEQYF
abundance: many; d_gene: -; j_gene: TRBJ2-5; v_gene: TRBV4-2; CDR3nt: TGTGCCAGCAGCCAAGCACAAGAGACCCAGTACTTC; CDR3aa: CASSQAQETQYF
abundance: many; d_gene: -; j_gene: TRBJ2-3; v_gene: TRBV15; CDR3nt: TGTGCCACGTGGGCCCCAGAAGGCGGGTATACGCAGTATTTT; CDR3aa: CATWAPEGGYTQYF
abundance: many; d_gene: -; j_gene: TRBJ2-3; v_gene: TRBV3-1; CDR3nt: TGTGCCAGCAGCCATCGACTCCACACAGATACGCAGTATTTT; CDR3aa: CASSHRLHTDTQYF
abundance: many; d_gene: -; j_gene: TRBJ1-6; v_gene: TRBV28; CDR3nt: TGTGCCATCAGGAGTGAACCTGGGTCACCCCTCAACTTT; CDR3aa: CAIRSEPGSPLNF
abundance: many; d_gene: -; j_gene: TRBJ2-3; v_gene: TRBV5-1; CDR3nt: TGCGCCAGCGCTTTTAAGGATACGCAGTATTTT; CDR3aa: CASAFKDTQYF
abundance: many; d_gene: -; j_gene: TRBJ1-3; v_gene: TRBV12-3/TRBV12-4; CDR3nt: TGTGCCAGCAGTTTACAAGACGGGGTGAACACCATATATTTT; CDR3aa: CASSLQDGVNTIYF
abundance: many; d_gene: TRBD1; j_gene: TRBJ1-5; v_gene: TRBV20-1; CDR3nt: TGCAGTGCTCTCAGTGTAAGGACAGGGCATTATAGCAATCAGCCCCAGCATTTT; CDR3aa: CSALSVRTGHYSNQPQHF
abundance: many; d_gene: -; j_gene: TRBJ2-3; v_gene: TRBV11-2; CDR3nt: TGTGCCAGCAGGGGGAAGGGGACCATTCAAGATACGCAGTATTTT; CDR3aa: CASRGKGTIQDTQYF
abundance: many; d_gene: TRBD1; j_gene: TRBJ1-1; v_gene: TRBV12-3/TRBV12-4; CDR3nt: TGTGCCAGCAGTAACCGGGACAGGGGCAACACTGAAGCTTTCTTT; CDR3aa: CASSNRDRGNTEAFF
abundance: many; d_gene: TRBD1; j_gene: TRBJ2-7; v_gene: TRBV20-1; CDR3nt: TGCAGTGCTAGAGTCGCCGGGACAGGGATGGCCGAGCAGTACTTC; CDR3aa: CSARVAGTGMAEQYF
abundance: few; d_gene: -; j_gene: TRBJ2-7; v_gene: TRBV12-3/TRBV12-4; CDR3nt: TGTGCCAGCACCCCCAGGTCGGGAGAGCAGTACTTC; CDR3aa: CASTPRSGEQYF
abundance: few; d_gene: -; j_gene: TRBJ1-5; v_gene: TRBV2; CDR3nt: TGTGCCAGCAGTGAAGGACAGGAGGTTCGGATGCAGCCCCAGCATTTT; CDR3aa: CASSEGQEVRMQPQHF
abundance: medium-sized; d_gene: TRBD1; j_gene: TRBJ1-2; v_gene: TRBV2; CDR3nt: TGTGCCAGCAGTTCCCCTACAGGGGGGGGCTACACCTTC; CDR3aa: CASSSPTGGGYTF
abundance: large; d_gene: TRBD1; j_gene: TRBJ2-4; v_gene: TRBV15; CDR3nt: TGTGCCACCAGCAGTTATGGTCAGGGGGCTAACTTAAACATTCAGTACTTC; CDR3aa: CATSSYGQGANLNIQYF
abundance: many; d_gene: -; j_gene: TRBJ2-3; v_gene: TRBV20-1; CDR3nt: TGCAGTGCTATCCGGGGGCCACGCACAGATACGCAGTATTTT; CDR3aa: CSAIRGPRTDTQYF
abundance: -; d_gene: -; j_gene: TRBJ2-3; v_gene: TRBV12-3/TRBV12-4; CDR3nt: TGTGCCAGCAGTTTGTTCCACGGGCACACAGATACGCAGTATTTT; CDR3aa: CASSLFHGHTDTQYF
abundance: many; d_gene: -; j_gene: TRBJ2-1; v_gene: TRBV5-1; CDR3nt: TGCGCCAGCAGCTTGGAACTCAGGAATGAGCAGTTCTTC; CDR3aa: CASSLELRNEQFF
abundance: many; d_gene: -; j_gene: TRBJ2-1; v_gene: TRBV20-1; CDR3nt: TGCAGTGGACAGGTGGGGGACAATGAGCAGTTCTTC; CDR3aa: CSGQVGDNEQFF
abundance: many; d_gene: -; j_gene: TRBJ2-7; v_gene: TRBV5-1; CDR3nt: TGCGCCAGCAGCCCGGGACTGAGACCTACCTACGAGCAGTACTTC; CDR3aa: CASSPGLRPTYEQYF
abundance: many; d_gene: -; j_gene: TRBJ2-1; v_gene: TRBV4-3; CDR3nt: TGCGCCAGCAGCCAAGAGGGGGGGGCCCGGCAGTTCTTC; CDR3aa: CASSQEGGARQFF
abundance: many; d_gene: TRBD1; j_gene: TRBJ2-1; v_gene: TRBV20-1; CDR3nt: TGCAGTGGTAAAGGACAGGGGAAGATCGGGAGATACAATGAGCAGTTCTTC; CDR3aa: CSGKGQGKIGRYNEQFF
abundance: -; d_gene: -; j_gene: TRBJ1-1; v_gene: TRBV5-1; CDR3nt: TGCGCCAGCAGCTTGGTCAGGGGTGACACTGAAGCTTTCTTT; CDR3aa: CASSLVRGDTEAFF
abundance: few; d_gene: TRBD2; j_gene: TRBJ2-2; v_gene: TRBV20-1; CDR3nt: TGCAGTGCTAGAGGCCCGGCGGGACTAGCGGCGCACACCGGGGAGCTGTTTTTT; CDR3aa: CSARGPAGLAAHTGELFF
abundance: medium-sized; d_gene: -; j_gene: TRBJ2-4; v_gene: TRBV7-9; CDR3nt: TGTGCCAGCAGCTTAGAGGCGGACAAAAACATTCAGTACTTC; CDR3aa: CASSLEADKNIQYF
abundance: once; d_gene: TRBD2; j_gene: TRBJ2-3; v_gene: TRBV11-3; CDR3nt: TGTGCCAGCAACTTAAAGTCTGGCGCGGGAGTCACAGATACGCAGTATTTT; CDR3aa: CASNLKSGAGVTDTQYF
abundance: many; d_gene: -; j_gene: TRBJ2-3; v_gene: TRBV28; CDR3nt: TGTGCCACCAACTTGGACAGCATATTCACAGATACGCAGTATTTT; CDR3aa: CATNLDSIFTDTQYF
abundance: many; d_gene: -; j_gene: TRBJ1-4; v_gene: TRBV24-1; CDR3nt: TGTGCCACCAGTGACCGGATCGGAGCAACTAATGAAAAACTGTTTTTT; CDR3aa: CATSDRIGATNEKLFF
abundance: many; d_gene: -; j_gene: TRBJ1-4; v_gene: TRBV12-3/TRBV12-4; CDR3nt: TGTGCCAGCAGTTTCAGGGGATACGAAAAACTGTTTTTT; CDR3aa: CASSFRGYEKLFF
abundance: many; d_gene: -; j_gene: TRBJ2-2; v_gene: TRBV12-3/TRBV12-4; CDR3nt: TGTGCCAGCAGTCTTCGACAGGCGAACACCGGGGAGCTGTTTTTT; CDR3aa: CASSLRQANTGELFF
abundance: many; d_gene: -; j_gene: TRBJ2-7; v_gene: TRBV6-5; CDR3nt: TGTGCCAGCAACCATCAGCAGGGATCCTACGAGCAGTACTTC; CDR3aa: CASNHQQGSYEQYF
abundance: many; d_gene: -; j_gene: TRBJ2-3; v_gene: TRBV5-1; CDR3nt: TGCGCCAGCAGTCCCTCGTTTTATACGCAGTATTTT; CDR3aa: CASSPSFYTQYF
abundance: many; d_gene: -; j_gene: TRBJ1-6; v_gene: TRBV9; CDR3nt: TGTGCCAGCAGCGCGCGGGACGAAAATTCACCCCTCCACTTT; CDR3aa: CASSARDENSPLHF
abundance: many; d_gene: TRBD2; j_gene: TRBJ2-1; v_gene: TRBV25-1; CDR3nt: TGTGCCAGCAGTACTAGCGGAGGACGCTCCTACAATGAGCAGTTCTTC; CDR3aa: CASSTSGGRSYNEQFF
abundance: many; d_gene: TRBD1; j_gene: TRBJ2-5; v_gene: TRBV20-1; CDR3nt: TGCAGTGCTAGGGACAGGGGCCCAGGGACCCAGTACTTC; CDR3aa: CSARDRGPGTQYF
abundance: many; d_gene: TRBD1; j_gene: TRBJ1-2; v_gene: TRBV7-9; CDR3nt: TGTGCCAGCAGCTTATCACAGGGGCCCTCCCGTGGCTACACCTTC; CDR3aa: CASSLSQGPSRGYTF
abundance: many; d_gene: -; j_gene: TRBJ1-2; v_gene: TRBV20-1; CDR3nt: TGCAGTGCTAGTACTTCCGGCTATGGCTACACCTTC; CDR3aa: CSASTSGYGYTF
abundance: many; d_gene: -; j_gene: TRBJ2-1; v_gene: TRBV2; CDR3nt: TGTGCCAGCACTAGGTTTTCTCATGAGCAGTTCTTC; CDR3aa: CASTRFSHEQFF
abundance: many; d_gene: -; j_gene: TRBJ2-1; v_gene: TRBV6-2/TRBV6-3; CDR3nt: TGTGCCAGCAGTTACCCCGACCATGAGCAGTTCTTC; CDR3aa: CASSYPDHEQFF
abundance: many; d_gene: -; j_gene: TRBJ2-1; v_gene: TRBV29-1; CDR3nt: TGCAGCGTTGAAAGTCGTAGCCGTTCCTACAATGAGCAGTTCTTC; CDR3aa: CSVESRSRSYNEQFF
abundance: -; d_gene: TRBD1; j_gene: TRBJ2-2; v_gene: TRBV20-1; CDR3nt: TGCAGTGCTAGAGTTCCCCAGGGGGCCGGGGAGCTGTTTTTT; CDR3aa: CSARVPQGAGELFF
abundance: medium-sized; d_gene: -; j_gene: TRBJ1-1; v_gene: TRBV9; CDR3nt: TGTGCCAGCAGCAGGAACAGGGAGTCCGGGTCTGAAGCTTTCTTT; CDR3aa: CASSRNRESGSEAFF